Listed here is a single TCR beta chain. What it binds is not known. TCRdb's table, derived via immunoSEQ multiplex PCR, lists solely in-frame clones and lacks some. Altogether some 84,000 clones are present, about nine tenths being singletons, with the ten largest covering 20% to 25%. This sample was taken from a study of PD-1 blockade in classical Hodgkin lymphoma. Overall study findings and caveats: Those achieving complete response showed baseline diversity like newly diagnosed patients. The causes of the repertoire differences, possibly disease activity or prior therapy, remain undefined.

The CDR3 has 15 residues. Trimming took off 1 base at V and 3 bases at J, with 12 bases between the two ends. Germline CDR1 and CDR2: LGHNA and YNFKEQ. Every patient experienced relapse after autologous stem cell transplantation, and brentuximab vedotin exposure varied. Patients' outcomes at their best amounted to complete response, partial response or progressive disease. This TCR was recovered from a human donor with classical Hodgkin lymphoma. This specimen was peripheral blood mononuclear cells (PBMCs), taken at baseline. This chain joins TRBV4-2 and TRBJ1-2; D possibly corresponds to TRBD1 (5 bases). The CDR3 DNA is TGTGCCAGCAGCCAAGTCGAAGGGGCCTACTATGGCTACACCTTC. Its protein product is CASSQVEGAYYGYTF.